The 10 T cell receptor beta chains listed next were all sequenced from one sample in a study of CD8+ T cells in alopecia areata. This sample's treatment: oral pan-JAK inhibitor, 5-10 mg twice daily. RNA extraction and reverse transcription yielded cDNA as sequencing template. Libraries were prepared by immunoSEQ multiplex PCR; TCRdb keeps only in-frame clonotypes and omits some of them. The sample has 60,000 to 85,000 clones, 29% seen once; the top ten hold more than 12%. The material was CD8+ T cells sorted from blood, obtained at week 4, from a patient treated with tofacitinib. Every receptor here comes from a human donor with alopecia areata.

The rearrangement uses TRBV5-1 and TRBJ2-5; D is unclear. The V end lost 1 base, the J end lost 2 bases, and 9 bases lay between the germline ends. CDR3 length: 14 residues. Germline lookup yields CDR1 SGHRS and CDR2 YFSETQ. CDR3 amino acids: CASSLRLDQETQYF. The CDR3 DNA follows: TGCGCCAGCAGCTTGCGGTTAGATCAAGAGACCCAGTACTTC.

V usage is TRBV4-1 and J usage is TRBJ2-7; 7 bases are a match to TRBD1. Germline values: CDR1 MGHRA, CDR2 YSYEKL. The CDR3 is made up of 14 amino acids. V was pared by 1 base and J by 2 bases, with 2 bases of the junction left unmatched. This chain's CDR3 is CASSQARGPYEQYF. The CDR3 DNA sequence: TGCGCCAGCAGCCAAGCGAGGGGGCCCTACGAGCAGTACTTC.

At least ten counts were recorded for this clone. This chain links TRBV6-6 with TRBJ2-3; D not certain. The CDR3 has 11 amino acids. V gave up 6 bases and J gave up 2 bases, with 3 bases separating them. CDR1 is MNHNY, CDR2 SVGAGI, per germline (reference sequence). CDR3 protein: CASRNTDTQYF. DNA of the CDR3: TGTGCCAGCAGGAACACAGATACGCAGTATTTT.

CDR3: CATDLGRELEQYF. The CDR3 DNA reads TGTGCCACCGACCTCGGGCGGGAACTTGAGCAGTACTTC. The V and J genes are TRBV2 and TRBJ2-4, with a possible D match to TRBD2 (6 bases). In germline, CDR1 is SNHLY, CDR2 FYNNEI. The V gene lost 10 bases and the J gene lost 13 bases, with 23 bases spanning the gap. CDR3 length: 13 residues.

This chain links TRBV29-1 with TRBJ2-7; D is undetermined. This CDR3 region has 11 residues. The V end lost 7 bases, the J end lost 6 bases, and 13 bases lay between the germline ends. From germline, CDR1 is SQVTM and CDR2 ANQGSEA. The CDR3 DNA reads TGCAGCGCCGTTCGTCTTTCCGAGCAGTACTTC. Translated: CSAVRLSEQYF.

The chain recombines TRBV9 with TRBJ1-4; tentative D call: TRBD1 (5 bases). The ends were cut back, 7 bases at V and 5 bases at J, with 18 bases in the middle. CDR1 SGDLS and CDR2 YYNGEE come from the germline V gene. The CDR3 has 15 amino acids. CDR3 sequence reads: CASGAGDLRNEKLFF. Written as DNA, the CDR3 is TGTGCCAGCGGCGCTGGGGACCTAAGAAATGAAAAACTGTTTTTT.

The chain combines TRBV7-9 with TRBJ2-7; 9 bases are shared with TRBD1. The germline V gene has CDR1 SEHNR and CDR2 FQNEAQ (reference sequence). CDR3 length: 15 amino acids. The V segment lost 1 base and the J segment 6 bases; nucleotides outside the gene matches: 7. CDR3 in amino acids: CASSLVQGASPEQYF. The CDR3 DNA reads as TGTGCCAGCAGCTTAGTACAGGGGGCTTCTCCCGAGCAGTACTTC.

This rearrangement joins TRBV18 to TRBJ1-2; no firm D call. Looked up from germline, CDR1 is KGHSH and CDR2 is LQKENI. Trimming shortened V by 2 bases and J by 5 bases, and 12 bases separated the two germline ends. The CDR3 loop spans 14 amino acids. The chain's CDR3 is CASSPGFSPYGYTF. CDR3 bases: TGTGCCAGCTCACCAGGTTTCAGCCCGTATGGCTACACCTTC.

V and J are TRBV7-9 and TRBJ2-7, with D possibly TRBD2 on 6 matching bases. Looked up from germline, CDR1 is SEHNR and CDR2 is FQNEAQ (reference sequence). CDR3 length equals 13 residues. V dropped 1 base and J dropped 6 bases, with 10 bases sitting between them. The DNA for the CDR3 is TGTGCCAGCAGCTTAGGTGGGGAGGCCGAGCAGTACTTC. This sequence encodes CASSLGGEAEQYF.

This clone has more than one count but fewer than ten. The chain recombines TRBV20-1 with TRBJ2-3; D remains unclear. The V gene's germline CDR1 is DFQATT and CDR2 SNEGSKA (reference sequence). Trimming took off 0 bases at V and 6 bases at J, with 4 bases between the two ends. The CDR3 covers 11 residues. The CDR3 sequence is CSARDRDTQYF. In DNA, the CDR3 is TGCAGTGCTAGAGACAGGGATACGCAGTATTTT.